The sequence of this T cell receptor (beta chain) was determined in a study of prognosis after radiotherapy for stage I lung cancer. Amplicons of TCR beta CDR3 were generated from genomic DNA by two-round multiplex PCR. Gene-specific TRBV and TRBJ primers were used in PCR round one. TCRdb called the multiplex PCR reads again in MiXCR, with one record for every CDR3 protein. Among 14,000 or so distinct CDR3 sequences listed, roughly a third were seen once. At each of two time points, six milliliters of venous blood were taken. This CDR3 comprises 15 residues. CDR1 and CDR2 (germline): MDHEN, SYDVKM. Note on this clonotype: Its antigen is unknown. It differs at one base from a far larger clone, so likely a read error.

Study-level points and caveats: Unique TCR clone counts dropped after stereotactic body radiation therapy, from a median of approximately 9,600 to 7,200. As reported, TRBV and TRBJ gene usage differed between patients who had metastases and those who did not.

J is TRBJ2-5 and V is TRBV28; 16 nucleotides align to TRBD2. The DNA end lines up better with TRBJ2-1; the J call may be wrong. The clonotype comes from a donor aged 50 or older with non-small cell lung cancer. Sequences were derived from PBMCs, sampled before or after stereotactic body radiation therapy (not recorded which). The CDR3 DNA sequence: TGTGCCAGCAGCCTGGGACTAGCGGGAGGGTGGGTGCAGTTCTTC. Amino acid sequence: CASSLGLAGGWVQFF.